The text below deals with one T cell receptor (beta chain). This clonotype was seen a few times. The specificity of this receptor is unknown. One base away there is no much larger clone; base qualities are not given. Libraries were made using RT-PCR. The reads were generated on an Illumina HiSeq 2500. TCRdb reworked the public reads: Q25 trimming with fastp, MiXCR clone assembly, productive beta chains retained. Every CDR3 protein is listed once, alongside the most common genes and DNA of its rows. The sample records around 580,000 distinct CDR3 sequences, around 15% of which are singletons. The ten largest clones take up 8.5% to 14% of the sample. The sample belongs to a study of response to subunit inactivated influenza vaccine (dated by TCRdb to 2016 to 2019). Study-wide context: Deep quantitative profiling of the T cell receptor repertoire was used in the study to follow responses to a trivalent subunit inactivated influenza vaccine. Overall study outcomes, separate from this receptor: The authors proposed that each seasonal influenza vaccination may bring in only a limited number of new T cells.

Here the sequenced sample was PBMCs from blood, taken 11 to 12 days after vaccination. The receptor was isolated from a man aged 50 to 59 who received an inactivated influenza vaccine. Donor details come from another sample of the same person, matched by shared clones.

For the CDR3, the sequence is CASSYGLNTGELFF. DNA sequence: TGTGCCAGCAGTTACGGACTCAACACCGGGGAGCTGTTTTTT. In this chain, TRBV6-5 is recombined with TRBJ2-2; the D region possibly corresponds to TRBD2 (5 bases align). Including the terminal cysteine and phenylalanine, the CDR3 comprises 14 residues. The only DNA kept is the CDR3, 42 bases in frame from the first base. CDR1 and CDR2 are read off the germline V gene as MNHEY and SVGAGI. The junction carries 6 bases between V and J, which are trimmed by 2 bases and 2 bases respectively.